The 25 T cell receptor beta chains below all came from one sample that was sequenced in a study of control samples from healthy donors and cancer patients (dated by TCRdb to 2019 to 2021). Receptor libraries were prepared by the immunoSEQ multiplex PCR assay. As stored in TCRdb, this immuneACCESS dataset retains in-frame rearrangements with V and J assigned. A fraction of the clones does not appear; measured against another copy, unresolved V genes explain less than half of the discrepancy, and the remainder lacks a known reason. Recorded for this sample are 90,000 or so clones; around 81% of them occurred a single time. More than 15% of the sample lies in the top ten. The specimen was blood. The receptors come from a man aged 25 to 40 in good health.

The chain joins TRBV3-1 (or the pseudogene TRBV3-2) to TRBJ2-3; TRBD2 aligns across 9 bases. The CDR3 extends over 17 amino acids. Germline V gene sequence: CDR1 LGHDT, CDR2 YNNKEL (reference sequence). V lost 3 bases and J lost 4; bases outside the gene matches: 11. CDR3: CASSHRLGRGGADTQYF. The CDR3 bases are TGTGCCAGCAGCCACAGACTCGGGCGGGGGGGGGCAGATACGCAGTATTTT.

The chain couples TRBV9 to TRBJ2-5, with TRBD2 identical over 8 bases. The V gene end was trimmed by 7 bases and the J gene end by 4 bases; junction bases not matched to a gene: 6. Germline V lookup: CDR1 SGDLS, CDR2 YYNGEE. The CDR3 length is 13 residues. DNA of the CDR3: TGTGCCAGCCAACGGGGGGGTTCAGAGACCCAGTACTTC. It translates to CASQRGGSETQYF.

CDR3 sequence (DNA): TGTGCCAGCAGTGAGGGACCTCGGCTGTTTTTT. Protein: CASSEGPRLFF. The gene calls are TRBV6-1 and TRBJ2-2, with D perhaps TRBD1 or TRBD2 (5 bases each). The CDR3 is made up of 11 amino acids. The V and J ends lost 3 bases and 13 bases respectively, with 9 bases between them. CDR1 and CDR2 from the germline V gene are MNHNS and SASEGT.

CDR3 sequence reads: CASSLSDRGDTEAFF. The CDR3 bases are TGTGCCAGCAGTTTATCGGACAGGGGTGACACTGAAGCTTTCTTT. The V gene is TRBV27, the J gene TRBJ1-1; 9 bases fit TRBD1. J gave up 3 bases and V 0 bases, and 2 bases lay outside the gene matches. The CDR3 has 15 amino acids. Germline V gives CDR1 MNHEY, CDR2 SMNVEV (reference sequence).

The J gene is TRBJ2-2, the V gene TRBV7-7; 7 bases align to TRBD1. Trimming at V came to 4 bases and at J to 7 bases, leaving 9 bases not matched to a gene. The CDR3 spans 15 residues. The germline V gene encodes CDR1 SSHAT and CDR2 FNYEAQ (reference sequence). The DNA for the CDR3 is TGTGCCAGCAGCTCGTCCGGGACAGCAAGCGGGGAGCTGTTTTTT. As protein: CASSSSGTASGELFF. The whole variable domain, remainder taken from reference TRBV7-7 and TRBJ2-2, is GAGVSQSPRYKVTKRGQDVTLRCDPISSHATLYWYQQALGQGPEFLTYFNYEAQPDKSGLPSDRFSAERPEGSISTLTIQRTEQRDSAMYRCASSSSGTASGELFFGEGSRLTVL.

This rearrangement joins TRBV9 to TRBJ1-4; D is uncertain. V dropped 4 bases and J dropped 8 bases, with 21 bases sitting between them. The CDR3 has 16 amino acids. Germline assignment: CDR1 SGDLS and CDR2 YYNGEE. The CDR3 nucleotides are TGTGCCAGCAGCATCACGCCCCTTGGAGGAGAGGAAAAACTGTTTTTT. It translates to CASSITPLGGEEKLFF.

This clone has just a few counts. The V gene is TRBV27, the J gene TRBJ1-5; 12 bases are shared with TRBD1. The germline gives CDR1 MNHEY, CDR2 SMNVEV (reference sequence). Trimming cost V 8 bases and J 9 bases; bases outside gene matches: 5. The CDR3 totals 13 residues. CDR3 nucleotide sequence: TGTGCCAGCCGGGACAGGGGGCGAGGGCCCCAGCATTTT. Translated: CASRDRGRGPQHF.

The chain employs TRBV28 and TRBJ2-7; tentatively, D is TRBD1 or TRBD2 (7 bases each). The CDR3 consists of 17 residues. Germline V lookup: CDR1 MDHEN, CDR2 SYDVKM. The V end lost 4 bases, the J end lost 5 bases, and 24 bases lay between the germline ends. This chain's CDR3 is CASSSTAKTGRGDEQYF. The CDR3 DNA reads as TGTGCCAGCAGTTCAACCGCTAAGACAGGGAGGGGAGACGAGCAGTACTTC.

The V gene is TRBV19, the J gene TRBJ2-3; 7 nucleotides match TRBD1. The CDR3 is 18 amino acids. Trimming removed 4 bases from V and 1 base from J; junction bases left unmatched: 14. Germline V gene lookup returns CDR1 LNHDA and CDR2 SQIVND (reference sequence). CDR3 sequence (DNA): TGTGCCAGTAGTACCCTACAGGGGTCACTAACCCGCACAGATACGCAGTATTTT. This codes for CASSTLQGSLTRTDTQYF.

The chain has TRBV4-1 and TRBJ1-1; 7 nucleotides line up with TRBD1. Germline V gene data show CDR1 as MGHRA and CDR2 as YSYEKL. The CDR3 is made up of 14 amino acids. With 1 base clipped from V and 4 bases from J, the junction kept 3 bases outside the gene matches. CDR3 sequence reads: CASSQGQGRTEAFF. As DNA, the CDR3 is TGCGCCAGCAGCCAAGGACAGGGACGCACTGAAGCTTTCTTT.

This clone was seen more than once but under ten times. The V call is TRBV9, the J call TRBJ2-2, with 8 bases lining up with TRBD1. Trimming removed 0 bases from V and 0 bases from J; junction bases left unmatched: 4. Per germline, CDR1 SGDLS and CDR2 YYNGEE. The CDR3 has 17 amino acids. The CDR3 is CASSVAGDRPNTGELFF. In DNA form, the CDR3 reads TGTGCCAGCAGCGTAGCGGGGGACAGGCCGAACACCGGGGAGCTGTTTTTT.

V and J are TRBV19 and TRBJ2-5; a weak D match, TRBD2 (6 bases). Per the germline V gene, CDR1 is LNHDA and CDR2 is SQIVND (reference sequence). V gave up 3 bases and J gave up 3 bases, with 14 bases separating them. The CDR3 runs 15 residues. The CDR3 sequence: CASSMGLALKETQYF. CDR3 nucleotides: TGTGCCAGTAGTATGGGGCTAGCGTTGAAAGAGACCCAGTACTTC.

The J gene is TRBJ2-2, the V gene TRBV7-3; 7 bases are shared with TRBD1. Germline loops: CDR1 SGHTA, CDR2 FQGTGA. J was trimmed by 1 base and V by 3 bases; bases with no gene match: 5. This CDR3 spans 16 amino acids. The CDR3 DNA follows: TGTGCCAGCAGCTTGATGACAGGGCTGAACACCGGGGAGCTGTTTTTT. Amino acids: CASSLMTGLNTGELFF.

The chain couples TRBV9 to TRBJ2-7; 8 bases map to TRBD1. The CDR3 runs to 15 residues. J was trimmed by 1 base and V by 0 bases; bases with no gene match: 3. Germline CDR1 is SGDLS and CDR2 is YYNGEE. CDR3 amino acids: CASSVGGTGSYEQYF. CDR3 DNA sequence: TGTGCCAGCAGCGTAGGAGGGACAGGATCCTACGAGCAGTACTTC.

In regard to this clone: This specimen includes other DNA sequences encoding the same CDR3. The chain is built from TRBV6-1 and TRBJ2-7; D unresolved. V dropped 2 bases and J dropped 2 bases, with 4 bases sitting between them. Germline loops: CDR1 MNHNS, CDR2 SASEGT. This CDR3 has 12 residues. This chain's CDR3 is CASSELAYEQYF. The CDR3 DNA is TGTGCCAGCAGTGAACTGGCCTACGAGCAGTACTTC.

The chain combines TRBV24-1 with TRBJ2-7, with TRBD1 matching 8 bases. Germline CDR1 reads KGHDR; CDR2 reads SFDVKD. V was clipped by 3 bases and J by 5 bases; unmatched bases: 11. CDR3 length: 16 residues. The DNA for the CDR3 is TGTGCCACCAGTGATCCCCGGACAGGGATGCCAAACGAGCAGTACTTC. Its translation is CATSDPRTGMPNEQYF.

This clone was seen only a few times. The rearrangement joins TRBV6-6 to TRBJ1-4; D is possibly TRBD1 (5 bases). The CDR3 has 16 amino acids. Germline-derived CDR1 and CDR2 are MNHNY and SVGAGI (reference sequence). Trimming took 0 bases from V and 3 from J, leaving 11 bases between them. The CDR3 sequence is CASSYSIGASNEKLFF. CDR3 bases: TGTGCCAGCAGTTACTCGATTGGGGCCTCTAATGAAAAACTGTTTTTT.

There are many counts of this clone. This sequence joins TRBV24-1 and TRBJ1-1; tentatively, D is TRBD1 (6 bases). Trimming removed 6 bases from V and 1 base from J, with 11 bases in between. Germline loops: CDR1 KGHDR, CDR2 SFDVKD. This CDR3 has 14 amino acids. As DNA, the CDR3 is TGTGCCACCAGTCTCGGGGGGGCGAACACTGAAGCTTTCTTT. It yields the protein CATSLGGANTEAFF.

J is TRBJ2-3 and V is TRBV18, with D unresolved. This CDR3 contains 14 residues. Per germline, CDR1 KGHSH and CDR2 LQKENI. V was cut by 3 bases and J by 4 bases, with 11 bases left in between. The DNA of the CDR3 is TGTGCCAGCTCACCGAACCCCCCGCCAGATACGCAGTATTTT. It codes for CASSPNPPPDTQYF. Combining the CDR3 with reference TRBV18 and TRBJ2-3 gives the whole variable domain NAGVMQNPRHLVRRRGQEARLRCSPMKGHSHVYWYRQLPEEGLKFMVYLQKENIIDESGMPKERFSAEFPKEGPSILRIQQVVRGDSAAYFCASSPNPPPDTQYFGPGTRLTVL.

The chain couples TRBV7-9 to TRBJ1-3, with a weak D call TRBD1 (5 bases). The CDR3 has 14 residues. The germline gives CDR1 SEHNR, CDR2 FQNEAQ (reference sequence). Trimming took off 3 bases at V and 0 bases at J, with 6 bases between the two ends. CDR3 protein: CASSFRASGNTIYF. The CDR3 nucleotides read TGTGCCAGCAGCTTCAGGGCCTCTGGAAACACCATATATTTT. Using reference TRBV7-9 and TRBJ1-3 for the parts outside the CDR3, the full variable domain is DTGVSQNPRHKITKRGQNVTFRCDPISEHNRLYWYRQTLGQGPEFLTYFQNEAQLEKSRLLSDRFSAERPKGSFSTLEIQRTEQGDSAMYLCASSFRASGNTIYFGEGSWLTVV.

The chain is built from TRBV11-1 and TRBJ2-5; tentatively, D is TRBD1 or TRBD2 (5 bases each). Germline loops: CDR1 SGHAT, CDR2 FQDESV (reference sequence). The CDR3 has 14 residues. Trimming took off 5 bases at V and 1 base at J, with 11 bases between the two ends. The DNA for the CDR3 is TGTGCCAGCAGCCGGTGGGACCCCCAAGAGACCCAGTACTTC. This codes for CASSRWDPQETQYF.

The V and J genes are TRBV6-1 and TRBJ2-4; D is ambiguous. The CDR3 is 16 residues long. From germline, CDR1 is MNHNS and CDR2 SASEGT. Trimming took 2 bases from V and 8 from J, leaving 19 bases between them. The CDR3 region is CASSENIPVYTYIQYF. In nucleotides, the CDR3 is TGTGCCAGCAGTGAAAATATCCCCGTATACACGTACATTCAGTACTTC.

The chain uses TRBV18 and TRBJ2-7; D is possibly TRBD2 (7 bases). CDR1 and CDR2 from the germline V gene are KGHSH and LQKENI. The CDR3 loop spans 15 amino acids. V was trimmed by 2 bases and J by 3 bases, leaving 14 bases between them. CDR3 sequence: CASSPEKGGRYEQYF. In DNA, the CDR3 is TGTGCCAGCTCACCAGAGAAGGGGGGGCGCTACGAGCAGTACTTC.

For this clone: Sequence at one end of the junction differs from germline and may be a read error. The V gene is TRBV11-1, the J gene TRBJ2-6, with 7 bases that match TRBD2. The CDR3 is made up of 14 amino acids. Germline V gene sequence: CDR1 SGHAT, CDR2 FQDESV (reference sequence). CDR3 in amino acids: CASSLAAGDNVLTF. In DNA form, the CDR3 reads TGTGCCAGCAGCTTAGCGGCGGGGGACAACGTCCTGACTTTC.

The chain has TRBV5-1 and TRBJ1-1; possibly TRBD1 for D (5 bases). This CDR3 contains 14 residues. The V gene lost 4 bases and the J gene lost 1 base, with 11 bases spanning the gap. CDR1 SGHRS and CDR2 YFSETQ come from the germline V gene. The CDR3 DNA follows: TGCGCCAGCAGCCCACTGGACAAGAACACTGAAGCTTTCTTT. Translated, it gives CASSPLDKNTEAFF. Together with reference TRBV5-1 and TRBJ1-1, the CDR3 gives the full variable domain: KAGVTQTPRYLIKTRGQQVTLSCSPISGHRSVSWYQQTPGQGLQFLFEYFSETQRNKGNFPGRFSGRQFSNSRSEMNVSTLELGDSALYLCASSPLDKNTEAFFGQGTRLTVV.